This TCR beta chain appears in the sequencing data of a study of blood T cell repertoires in COVID-19. In the study overall: Sites in the United States, Italy and Spain provided acute and convalescent COVID-19 samples. In each case, the material was cDNA or gDNA derived from T cells, B-cell-depleted T cells, or PBMCs.

Authors' analysis steps: Nucleated cell counts were estimated from reference gene primer amplification. Libraries were prepared by immunoSEQ multiplex PCR; TCRdb keeps only in-frame clonotypes and omits some of them. V, J and clone size are taken as reported in that table, and D and trimming were inferred from the DNA itself. The sample lists 250,000 or so clones; roughly 90% were seen once. CDR1 and CDR2 (germline): ENHRY, SYGVKD. CDR3 length: 14 residues. V was clipped by 2 bases and J by 3 bases; unmatched bases: 4. The TCR sequence derives from a woman aged 30 to 39 with active or convalescent COVID-19. The gene calls are TRBV10-3 and TRBJ2-7, with TRBD2 matching 7 bases. Sequenced sample: peripheral blood. The CDR3 sequence: CAISERRGSYEQYF. The CDR3 nucleotides read TGTGCCATCAGTGAGAGGCGGGGGAGCTACGAGCAGTACTTC.